This is a list of T cell receptor beta chains from one sample in a study of blood T cell repertoires in COVID-19. Assay: immunoSEQ multiplex PCR; the TCRdb copy retains only in-frame clones and omits some. The table lists roughly 250,000 clones, 85% to 90% of them singletons. The sequencing input was peripheral blood. The source is a woman in her thirties or forties with acute or convalescent COVID-19. The CDR3 runs from the conserved cysteine through the conserved F or W. The D gene is left open where the match is weak. Size values are once, few and many counts, or a class for expanded clones, and some rows have none.

cdr3_nt,cdr3_aa,d_call,clone_size,v_call,j_call
TGTGCCAGCAGTGAATATGGAGGAAGTACGCAGTATTTT,CASSEYGGSTQYF,-,-,TRBV25-1,TRBJ2-3
TGTGCCAGCAGCTTCAGGACTAGCGGGTTGCCTAGCACAGATACGCAGTATTTT,CASSFRTSGLPSTDTQYF,TRBD2,-,TRBV13,TRBJ2-3
TGTGCCAGCAGCGTAGCACCCGGTACCGCGGGGAATTCACCCCTCCACTTT,CASSVAPGTAGNSPLHF,-,-,TRBV9,TRBJ1-6
TGTGCCAGTAGTAGCGCCCTTAATGAAAAACTGTTTTTT,CASSSALNEKLFF,-,-,TRBV19,TRBJ1-4
TGTGCTAGTGGTTTGGGACAGCTCTATAATTCACCCCTCCACTTT,CASGLGQLYNSPLHF,-,-,TRBV12-5,TRBJ1-6
TGCGCCAGCAACGCGGCGGGGGACAACACTGAAGCTTTCTTT,CASNAAGDNTEAFF,-,-,TRBV5-1,TRBJ1-1
TGTGCCAGCAGCGTAGAGTTGGGCAGCCCGAGCTCTGGAAACACCATATATTTT,CASSVELGSPSSGNTIYF,-,few,TRBV9,TRBJ1-3
TGTGCCACCCTACCCGGACAGGGGGACTTATATGGCTACACCTTC,CATLPGQGDLYGYTF,TRBD1,-,TRBV10-3,TRBJ1-2
TGTGCCAGCAGCTTTCAGGGGGCGAACTATGGCTACACCTTC,CASSFQGANYGYTF,TRBD1,once,TRBV5-4,TRBJ1-2
TGCGCCAGCAGCTTGGCCGAACAGGGGAACACTGAAGCTTTCTTT,CASSLAEQGNTEAFF,-,once,TRBV5-1,TRBJ1-1
TGTGCCTGGAGTCGGACAGGGAGGCGTCAGCCCCAGCATTTT,CAWSRTGRRQPQHF,TRBD1,-,TRBV30,TRBJ1-5
TGTGCCAGCAGGCTATCTAACTATGGCTACACCTTC,CASRLSNYGYTF,-,-,TRBV2,TRBJ1-2
TGTGCCAGCAGCCCCTCGGGGGGCGCCGGAAACACCATATATTTT,CASSPSGGAGNTIYF,-,-,TRBV7-9,TRBJ1-3
TGCGCCAGCAGCCAAGGGACAGGGGGCTTGGAGACCCAGTACTTC,CASSQGTGGLETQYF,TRBD1,-,TRBV4-1,TRBJ2-5
TGTGCCAGCAGCCCGGAGCCGGACAGGGAGGGCAATCAGCCCCAGCATTTT,CASSPEPDREGNQPQHF,TRBD1,-,TRBV9,TRBJ1-5
TGCGCCAGCAGCTTAAATCGACAGGGAGGCACAGATACGCAGTATTTT,CASSLNRQGGTDTQYF,TRBD1,-,TRBV5-1,TRBJ2-3
TGTGCCAGCAGCCCCGGACAGGGACGCTCTGGAAACACCATATATTTT,CASSPGQGRSGNTIYF,TRBD1,-,TRBV11-3,TRBJ1-3
TGTGCCAGCAGCCTACAGGGCGCGCTTGAAGCTTTCTTT,CASSLQGALEAFF,-,-,TRBV3-1/TRBV3-2,TRBJ1-1
TGTGCCTGGAGTGAGCAGGGGGCTTACTATGGCTACACCTTC,CAWSEQGAYYGYTF,TRBD1,-,TRBV30,TRBJ1-2
TGTGCCAGCAGCTTGGGCTTATCTAGCGGTTCACCCCTCCACTTT,CASSLGLSSGSPLHF,-,-,TRBV5-6,TRBJ1-6
TGTGCCAGCAGTACGGGGACAGGTGGCTACACCTTC,CASSTGTGGYTF,TRBD1,-,TRBV6-5,TRBJ1-2
TGTGCCAGCAGCCCTAGGGACAGGGAAGGTGATGAAGCTTTCTTT,CASSPRDREGDEAFF,TRBD1,-,TRBV5-4,TRBJ1-1
TGCAGTGCTAGTGAGTTCTCGGGATCGAGCTCTGGAAACACCATATATTTT,CSASEFSGSSSGNTIYF,-,-,TRBV20-1,TRBJ1-3
TGTGCCAGTTCCAGTACAGGGAACGGGGATGGCTACACCTTC,CASSSTGNGDGYTF,-,-,TRBV6-5,TRBJ1-2
TGTGCCTGGAGTGTCGCTGGACAGGGTAACTATGGCTACACCTTC,CAWSVAGQGNYGYTF,TRBD1,-,TRBV30,TRBJ1-2
TGTGCCAGCAGCCCCCTGGGAGGGACCTCTGGGGCCAACGTCCTGACTTTC,CASSPLGGTSGANVLTF,TRBD2,-,TRBV3-1/TRBV3-2,TRBJ2-6
TGTGCCATCAGCGCCCAAGGGGGAGGGATGAGCAATCAGCCCCAGCATTTT,CAISAQGGGMSNQPQHF,-,-,TRBV10-3,TRBJ1-5
TGTGCCAGAGACGGGGTCCGGGAGACCCAGTACTTC,CARDGVRETQYF,-,-,TRBV25-1,TRBJ2-5
TGTGCCAGCAGTCCGACTAGGCGAAACATTCAGTACTTC,CASSPTRRNIQYF,-,-,TRBV12-3/TRBV12-4,TRBJ2-4
TGTGCCAGCGGGCCAAGTAATACTGAAGCTTTCTTT,CASGPSNTEAFF,-,-,TRBV6-5,TRBJ1-1
TGTGCCAGTAGTATAGGACAGTCTAATGAAAAACTGTTTTTT,CASSIGQSNEKLFF,-,few,TRBV19,TRBJ1-4